This T cell receptor beta chain was profiled in a study of blood T cell repertoires in COVID-19. Across the whole study: The study drew acute and convalescent COVID-19 samples from the United States, Italy and Spain.

Seattle patient enrollment occurred during active infection, with longitudinal follow-up thereafter. With V trimmed by 3 bases and J by 6 bases, 9 bases remained unmatched. Germline V CDR1 and CDR2: MDHEN, SYDVKM. The CDR3 is made up of 16 amino acids. In the original processing: Nucleated cell counts were estimated from reference gene primer amplification. Sequencing used immunoSEQ multiplex PCR; TCRdb keeps in-frame clones, though not all of them. V and J calls and clone size are copied from that table; D and trimming were computed from the DNA. The sample comprises about 350,000 clones, about 92% of which are singletons, and under 5% rests with the top ten.

Source material: peripheral blood. This clonotype was sampled from a woman aged 60-75 years with COVID-19, enrolled during active disease. V is TRBV28 and J is TRBJ1-5, with TRBD1 identical over 9 bases. CDR3: CASSFLGQGVGQPQHF. CDR3 DNA sequence: TGTGCCAGCAGTTTTCTGGGACAGGGTGTCGGTCAGCCCCAGCATTTT. Based on the CDR3 plus reference TRBV28 and TRBJ1-5, the full variable domain is DVKVTQSSRYLVKRTGEKVFLECVQDMDHENMFWYRQDPGLGLRLIYFSYDVKMKEKGDIPEGYSVSREKKERFSLILESASTNQTSMYLCASSFLGQGVGQPQHFGDGTRLSIL.